Listed here are 16 T cell receptor beta chains from one sample, sequenced in a study of cytomegalovirus exposure and HLA in healthy donors. The PCR was carried out with 60 Vbeta primers and 13 Jbeta primers. Sequenced by immunoSEQ multiplex PCR; TCRdb stores in-frame clones only, minus some. The sample includes about 140,000 clones, around 57% seen only once; the top ten take over 1.5%. Input material: PBMCs. All receptors derive from a male donor in good health and CMV-seronegative.

The gene calls are TRBV5-1 and TRBJ1-1; possible D gene TRBD1, 6 bases. Germline values: CDR1 SGHRS, CDR2 YFSETQ. The V and J ends lost 6 bases and 3 bases respectively, with 18 bases between them. The CDR3 runs to 15 residues. CDR3 residues: CASTQAQGWDTEAFF. The CDR3, as DNA: TGCGCCAGCACCCAAGCACAGGGCTGGGACACTGAAGCTTTCTTT.

The chain has TRBV7-9 and TRBJ2-1, with TRBD1 as a possible D gene (5 bases). The germline V and J ends were trimmed by 5 bases and 3 bases, with 20 bases remaining between them. There are 17 residues in the CDR3. CDR1 and CDR2 from the germline V gene are SEHNR and FQNEAQ (reference sequence). In nucleotides, the CDR3 is TGTGCCAGCAGCAACCTCCGAGGCAGGGTGGGCTACAATGAGCAGTTCTTC. This codes for CASSNLRGRVGYNEQFF. The full variable domain, its missing parts supplied by reference TRBV7-9 and TRBJ2-1, is DTGVSQNPRHKITKRGQNVTFRCDPISEHNRLYWYRQTLGQGPEFLTYFQNEAQLEKSRLLSDRFSAERPKGSFSTLEIQRTEQGDSAMYLCASSNLRGRVGYNEQFFGPGTRLTVL.

The genes are TRBV19 and TRBJ1-3; tentatively, D is TRBD1 (5 bases). Germline values: CDR1 LNHDA, CDR2 SQIVND (reference sequence). Trimming left V 5 bases short and J 4 bases short, with 12 bases between. The CDR3 consists of 14 residues. The CDR3, as DNA: TGTGCCAGTAGTTATAGGGGTTCCGGAAACACCATATATTTT. This translates into CASSYRGSGNTIYF.

The chain carries TRBV5-4 and TRBJ2-2; 7 bases map to TRBD1. V dropped 4 bases and J dropped 0; count of bases not matched to a gene: 6. The CDR3 consists of 16 residues. Germline values: CDR1 SGHNT, CDR2 YYREEE (reference sequence). The CDR3 is CASSPRQGTNTGELFF. Written as DNA, the CDR3 is TGTGCCAGCAGCCCGAGACAGGGAACGAACACCGGGGAGCTGTTTTTT. Full variable domain (rest looked up from reference TRBV5-4 and TRBJ2-2): ETGVTQSPTHLIKTRGQQVTLRCSSQSGHNTVSWYQQALGQGPQFIFQYYREEENGRGNFPPRFSGLQFPNYSSELNVNALELDDSALYLCASSPRQGTNTGELFFGEGSRLTVL.

The V gene is TRBV7-3, the J gene TRBJ1-2, with 8 bases aligning to TRBD1. V gave up 1 base and J gave up 6 bases; unmatched junction bases: 4. Germline V gene sequence: CDR1 SGHTA, CDR2 FQGTGA. The CDR3 loop spans 14 amino acids. The CDR3 DNA reads TGTGCCAGCAGCTTAAACAGACAGGGGAATGGCTACACCTTC. Protein sequence: CASSLNRQGNGYTF.

The gene calls are TRBV19 and TRBJ2-1, with a weak D call TRBD1 (6 bases). The CDR3 consists of 15 residues. The V gene lost 3 bases and the J gene lost 0 bases, with 9 bases spanning the gap. Germline CDR1 LNHDA, CDR2 SQIVND (reference sequence). The CDR3 nucleotides read TGTGCCAGTAGTATTCACAGGGACTCCTACAATGAGCAGTTCTTC. It translates to CASSIHRDSYNEQFF.

The CDR3 nucleotides read TGTGCCAGTAGTCCGGGACTTGAAGGAAACACCATATATTTT. It codes for CASSPGLEGNTIYF. The chain joins TRBV19 to TRBJ1-3; tentatively, D is TRBD1 (5 bases). In germline, CDR1 is LNHDA, CDR2 SQIVND (reference sequence). V shed 5 bases and J shed 4 bases, with 12 bases lying between them. The CDR3 contains 14 residues.

The chain combines TRBV6-1 with TRBJ1-3; tentatively, D is TRBD1 (5 bases). Germline CDR1 and CDR2: MNHNS and SASEGT. The CDR3 is 14 amino acids. V dropped 6 bases and J dropped 1 base, with 10 bases sitting between them. The CDR3 DNA sequence: TGTGCCAGCAGAAGACAGCCTTCTGGAAACACCATATATTTT. Translated, it gives CASRRQPSGNTIYF.

This clone was seen just once. The CDR3 bases are TGTGCCAGCAGCCCTGGGACAGGGGGCTGGAGTGAAAAACTGTTTTTT. Residues: CASSPGTGGWSEKLFF. The V call is TRBV11-2, the J call TRBJ1-4, with 12 bases aligning to TRBD1. The V and J ends lost 5 bases and 7 bases, in that order; junction bases with no gene match: 8. The germline CDR1 and CDR2 sequences are SGHAT and FQNNGV. There are 16 residues in the CDR3.

This clone appeared once. The rearrangement links TRBV7-3 to TRBJ1-1; D is ambiguous. Deletions cut 5 bases from V and 1 base from J, with 8 bases between. CDR3 length: 13 amino acids. Germline V CDR1 and CDR2: SGHTA, FQGTGA. CDR3 DNA: TGTGCCAGCAGCGCTCACACGAACACTGAAGCTTTCTTT. Its protein product is CASSAHTNTEAFF.

The chain has TRBV9 and TRBJ2-3; TRBD2 aligns across 12 bases. CDR1 and CDR2 (germline): SGDLS, YYNGEE. This CDR3 spans 17 amino acids. V lost 3 bases, J lost 1 base, and 6 bases stayed unmatched. The CDR3 is CASSALTSGGRTDTQYF. The CDR3 DNA is TGTGCCAGCAGCGCCCTGACTAGCGGGGGCCGCACAGATACGCAGTATTTT.

The V call is TRBV18, the J call TRBJ1-5; 9 bases are a match to TRBD1. Trimming at V came to 8 bases and at J to 2 bases, leaving 4 bases not matched to a gene. CDR3 length equals 14 residues. Germline CDR1 and CDR2: KGHSH and LQKENI. In nucleotides, the CDR3 is TGTGCCAGCCAAACAGGGGGCGGCAATCAGCCCCAGCATTTT. This codes for CASQTGGGNQPQHF.

The chain has TRBV5-4 and TRBJ2-3; 8 positions agree with TRBD2. Looked up from germline, CDR1 is SGHNT and CDR2 is YYREEE (reference sequence). With 1 base clipped from V and 2 bases from J, the junction kept 12 bases outside the gene matches. CDR3 size: 18 residues. CDR3 residues: CASSLMGFAGGFTDTQYF. The CDR3 region has the DNA TGTGCCAGCAGCTTGATGGGGTTTGCGGGGGGTTTCACAGATACGCAGTATTTT.

The chain recombines TRBV7-2 with TRBJ2-4; a possible D gene is TRBD1 (6 bases). The CDR3 length is 14 residues. In germline, CDR1 is SGHTA, CDR2 FQGNSA. V was clipped by 5 bases and J by 6 bases, with 14 bases between them. The CDR3 DNA is TGTGCCAGCAGCCCACAGGGTACCGGAAACATTCAGTACTTC. Its protein product is CASSPQGTGNIQYF.

This sequence joins TRBV7-2 and TRBJ2-7, with TRBD2 as a possible D gene (6 bases). Germline assignment: CDR1 SGHTA and CDR2 FQGNSA. V was clipped by 1 base and J by 3 bases, with 16 bases between them. CDR3 length equals 16 residues. CDR3 nucleotides: TGTGCCAGCAGCTTAGACTACGGGGGTTCCCTCTACGAGCAGTACTTC. Its protein product is CASSLDYGGSLYEQYF.

This clone was counted between two and nine times. This chain uses TRBV19 with TRBJ2-3, with a possible D match to TRBD1 (6 bases). With 6 bases removed from V and 0 bases from J, the gap between germline ends came to 13 bases. The CDR3 extends over 15 amino acids. Germline CDR1 reads LNHDA; CDR2 reads SQIVND (reference sequence). CDR3 residues: CASSNTGRSTDTQYF. CDR3 in DNA: TGTGCCAGTAGCAACACAGGGAGAAGCACAGATACGCAGTATTTT. The entire variable domain, with the rest obtained from reference TRBV19 and TRBJ2-3, is as follows: DGGITQSPKYLFRKEGQNVTLSCEQNLNHDAMYWYRQDPGQGLRLIYYSQIVNDFQKGDIAEGYSVSREKKESFPLTVTSAQKNPTAFYLCASSNTGRSTDTQYFGPGTRLTVL.